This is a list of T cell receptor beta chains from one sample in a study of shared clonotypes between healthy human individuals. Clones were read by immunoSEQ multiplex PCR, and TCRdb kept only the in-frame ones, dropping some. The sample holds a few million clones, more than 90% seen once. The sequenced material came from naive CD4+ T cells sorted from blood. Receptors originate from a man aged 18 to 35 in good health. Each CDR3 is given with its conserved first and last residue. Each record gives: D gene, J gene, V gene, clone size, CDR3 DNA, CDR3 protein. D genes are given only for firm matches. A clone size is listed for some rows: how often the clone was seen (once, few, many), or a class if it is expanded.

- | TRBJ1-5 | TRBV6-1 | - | TGTGCCAGCAGGGGGAGCGGCAATCAGCCCCAGCATTTT | CASRGSGNQPQHF
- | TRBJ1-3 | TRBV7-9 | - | TGTGCCAGCAGCCCTCGGACTTACGGAAACACCATATATTTT | CASSPRTYGNTIYF
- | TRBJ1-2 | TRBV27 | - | TGTGCCAGCCGTACCCAACTGGACTATGGCTACACCTTC | CASRTQLDYGYTF
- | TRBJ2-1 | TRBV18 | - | TGTGCCAGCTCACACTCGGTTGCCGCCTACAATGAGCAGTTCTTC | CASSHSVAAYNEQFF
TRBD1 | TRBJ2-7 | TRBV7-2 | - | TGTGCCAGCAGCTTAAGGCCCCGGGACAGGGGGCAGGGCGAGCAGTACTTC | CASSLRPRDRGQGEQYF
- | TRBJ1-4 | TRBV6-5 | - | TGTGCCAGCAGGTCCTCAGGGGAGGGGGAAAAACTGTTTTTT | CASRSSGEGEKLFF
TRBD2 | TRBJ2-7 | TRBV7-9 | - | TGTGCCAGCAGCCTCTCGGCTAGCGGCTACGAGCAGTACTTC | CASSLSASGYEQYF
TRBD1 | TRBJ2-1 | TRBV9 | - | TGTGCCAGCAGCGTAGACAGGGGAACCTACAATGAGCAGTTCTTC | CASSVDRGTYNEQFF
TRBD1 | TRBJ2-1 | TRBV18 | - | TGTGCCAGCTCACCACCGAATATGGACAGGGAGCAGTTCTTC | CASSPPNMDREQFF
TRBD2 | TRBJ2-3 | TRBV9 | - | TGTGCCAGCAGCACCCGACTCAGGACTAGCGGGGGAGATACGCAGTATTTT | CASSTRLRTSGGDTQYF
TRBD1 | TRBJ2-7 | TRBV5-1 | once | TGCGCCAGCAGTGGGACAGGGAACAACGAGCAGTACTTC | CASSGTGNNEQYF
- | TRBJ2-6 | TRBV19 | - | TGTGCCAGTAGTGTTGTCGTGAGTCCCCTCTCTGGGGCCAACGTCCTGACTTTC | CASSVVVSPLSGANVLTF
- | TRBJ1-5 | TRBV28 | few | TGTGCCAGCAGTTTTAGCAATCAGCCCCAGCATTTT | CASSFSNQPQHF
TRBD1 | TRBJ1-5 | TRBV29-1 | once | TGCAGCGTTGCAGGGGGCCGGAGCAATCAGCCCCAGCATTTT | CSVAGGRSNQPQHF
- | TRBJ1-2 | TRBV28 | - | TGTGCCAGCAGCCTCACAGGGATCTATGGCTACACCTTC | CASSLTGIYGYTF
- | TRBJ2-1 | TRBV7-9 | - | TGTGCCAGCAGCTCCAGTGGCCCCCTCACGGATGAGCAGTTCTTC | CASSSSGPLTDEQFF
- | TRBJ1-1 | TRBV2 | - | TGTGCCAGCACTACAGGGTCTTTGAGGACTGAAGCTTTCTTT | CASTTGSLRTEAFF
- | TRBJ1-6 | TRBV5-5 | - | TGTGCCAGCAGCTTGGATTTACCAGTTGGGATCTATAATTCACCCCTCCACTTT | CASSLDLPVGIYNSPLHF
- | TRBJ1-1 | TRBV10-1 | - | TGCGCCAGCAGTCCTAACAGGGAAGAAGGTGAAGCTTTCTTT | CASSPNREEGEAFF
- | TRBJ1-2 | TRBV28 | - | TGTGCCAGCAGTTTCATTACAGCGACGAACTATGGCTACACCTTC | CASSFITATNYGYTF
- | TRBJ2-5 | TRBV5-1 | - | TGCGCCAGCAGCTTGGGGTTACTCCAAGAGACCCAGTACTTC | CASSLGLLQETQYF
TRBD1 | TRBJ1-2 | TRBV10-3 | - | TGTGCCATCAGTGAAAGGACAGGGTCGCCTAACTATGGCTACACCTTC | CAISERTGSPNYGYTF
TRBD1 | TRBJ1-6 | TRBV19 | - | TGTGCCAGTAGTATGGGACAGGGGGTTAATTCACCCCTCCACTTT | CASSMGQGVNSPLHF